These T cell receptor beta chains were read from a single sample in a study of blood T cell repertoires in COVID-19. Data came from immunoSEQ multiplex PCR; TCRdb stores just in-frame clones and leaves some out. The data hold 250,000 to 350,000 clones, with 80% to 90% observed a single time. What was sequenced was PBMCs or T cells enriched from blood (not recorded which). Receptors were obtained from a woman between 25 and 40 years old who had recovered from COVID-19. Both conserved end residues are part of each CDR3. The order of the fields is J gene, V gene, CDR3 protein.

TRBJ1-2	TRBV7-9	CASDPQGGYGYTF
TRBJ2-1	TRBV7-2	CASSLALQTSLSMEQFF
TRBJ1-4	TRBV5-5	CASSLVPQGAREKLFF
TRBJ1-1	TRBV7-8	CASSTGGNTEAFF
TRBJ2-3	TRBV5-1	CASSLRVAGGRILTDTQYF
TRBJ1-5	TRBV6-5	CATRFDRDQPQHF
TRBJ2-5	TRBV4-3	CASSQDLGRGLETQYF
TRBJ1-3	TRBV19	CASRRRERNTIYF
TRBJ1-6	TRBV27	CASTSGVRSPLHF
TRBJ1-2	TRBV5-8	CASRLLGGANYGYTF
TRBJ1-4	TRBV7-9	CASSLVGDEEKLFF
TRBJ2-7	TRBV5-1	CASSTGTSGYEQYF
TRBJ1-1	TRBV4-1	CASSQGAGSGEAFF
TRBJ1-4	TRBV7-2	CASSFGDTNEKLFF
TRBJ1-2	TRBV19	CASSTGQGDNYGYTF
TRBJ2-3	TRBV29-1	CSVATLAGGVRSTDTQYF
TRBJ1-6	TRBV27	CASSLEQGGSPLHF
TRBJ1-2	TRBV9	CASSSPINYGYTF
TRBJ1-1	TRBV30	CAWTSGGRAFF
TRBJ2-3	TRBV11-3	CASSLGAAWDTQYF
TRBJ1-2	TRBV29-1	CSVIKGQGTYGYTF
TRBJ1-3	TRBV5-6	CASSLLYSGNTIYF
TRBJ1-1	TRBV30	CAFRDTEAFF
TRBJ2-7	TRBV9	CASSVQGQSYEQYF
TRBJ2-7	TRBV5-4	CASSSLAGGPNEQYF
TRBJ2-7	TRBV10-3	CAISEAKYEQYF
TRBJ2-1	TRBV28	CASSFQRWYNEQFF
TRBJ1-1	TRBV11-2	CASSLDRILNTEAFF
TRBJ2-7	TRBV19	CASSTTGTGDEQYF
TRBJ1-1	TRBV5-1	CASSGATGNTEAFF
TRBJ1-6	TRBV27	CASSFRGSGSPLHF
TRBJ1-1	TRBV10-3	CATGAGGGNTEAFF
TRBJ1-4	TRBV29-1	CSVEDIYEKLFF
TRBJ1-2	TRBV10-3	CAISKGQGEGYTF
TRBJ2-7	TRBV12-5	CASGSGTTGVSYEQYF
TRBJ1-2	TRBV19	CASRDISFARYESYTF
TRBJ2-2	TRBV19	CASSMGTGGGTGELFF
TRBJ1-4	TRBV19	CASSFRSGGDEKLFF
TRBJ2-1	TRBV19	CASSIGQGMHEQFF
TRBJ2-3	TRBV28	CASLPPGADTQYF
TRBJ1-5	TRBV19	CASSIFQGRQPQHF
TRBJ2-1	TRBV29-1	CSASLGGVYNEQFF
TRBJ2-2	TRBV6-7	CASSYRLADTGELFF
TRBJ1-1	TRBV6-6	CASSYSRVVNTEAFF
TRBJ1-1	TRBV9	CASSLRVGTEAFF
TRBJ1-2	TRBV10-2	CASTGQGIKSYGYTF
TRBJ2-3	TRBV2	CASSAEDRSTDTQYF
TRBJ2-7	TRBV4-1	CASSLPTPGGHYEQYF